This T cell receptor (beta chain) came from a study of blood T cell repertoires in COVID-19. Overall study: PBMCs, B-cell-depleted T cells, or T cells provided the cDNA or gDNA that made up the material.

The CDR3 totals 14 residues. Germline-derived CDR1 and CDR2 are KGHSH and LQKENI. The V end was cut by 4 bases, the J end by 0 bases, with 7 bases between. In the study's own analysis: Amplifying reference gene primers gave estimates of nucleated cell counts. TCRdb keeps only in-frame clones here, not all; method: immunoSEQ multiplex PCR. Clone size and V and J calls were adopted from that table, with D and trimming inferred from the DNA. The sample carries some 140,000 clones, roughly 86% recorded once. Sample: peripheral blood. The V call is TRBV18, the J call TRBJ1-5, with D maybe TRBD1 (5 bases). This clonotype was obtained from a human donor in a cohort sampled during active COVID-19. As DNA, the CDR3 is TGTGCCAGCTCACGCAGGGATAGCAATCAGCCCCAGCATTTT. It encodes CASSRRDSNQPQHF.